The 26 T cell receptor beta chains below all came from one sample that was sequenced in a study of OX40 agonist ivuxolimab in advanced cancers. The library was made by the immunoSEQ multiplex PCR assay. TCRdb limited this immuneACCESS table to in-frame rearrangements with V and J called. A share of clones is missing; checked studies link under half to unresolved V genes, and the rest is unexplained. For this sample the table gives 90,000 to 100,000 clones, of which 75% to 95% were detected only once. The ten largest make up 2.6% of the sample. This sample comprised CD4+ or CD8+ T cells sorted from blood, obtained in a trial of the OX40 agonist ivuxolimab. All receptors come from an adult with an advanced solid tumor such as melanoma, head and neck, liver or kidney cancer.

The chain links TRBV4-1 to TRBJ2-3; D is perhaps TRBD2 (6 bases). In germline, CDR1 is MGHRA, CDR2 YSYEKL. Deletions cut 1 base from V and 2 bases from J, with 10 bases between. The CDR3 runs to 15 residues. This CDR3 reads CASSQGGLITDTQYF. The CDR3 DNA reads TGCGCCAGCAGCCAAGGGGGACTTATCACAGATACGCAGTATTTT.

This clone appeared a few times. The chain has TRBV6-6 and TRBJ2-7; no clear D. The germline CDR1 and CDR2 sequences are MNHNY and SVGAGI (reference sequence). The CDR3 contains 11 residues. V was trimmed by 5 bases and J by 4 bases, leaving 6 bases between them. DNA of the CDR3: TGTGCCAGCAGTCCCCTTTACGAGCAGTACTTC. This translates into CASSPLYEQYF.

The gene calls are TRBV5-1 and TRBJ1-1, with D unresolved. V was cut by 2 bases and J by 1 base, with 6 bases left in between. Looked up from germline, CDR1 is SGHRS and CDR2 is YFSETQ. This CDR3 spans 13 amino acids. The CDR3 region has the DNA TGCGCCAGCAGCTTTGACAAGAACACTGAAGCTTTCTTT. Protein product: CASSFDKNTEAFF.

This chain links TRBV5-4 with TRBJ1-1; D might be TRBD1 (5 bases). The CDR3 is made up of 14 amino acids. CDR1 is SGHNT, CDR2 YYREEE, per germline (reference sequence). The V end was cut by 0 bases, the J end by 10 bases, with 16 bases between. The CDR3 sequence is CASSLAQGIEGAFF. The CDR3 DNA reads TGTGCCAGCAGCTTGGCTCAGGGTATCGAGGGAGCTTTCTTT.

The chain recombines TRBV7-2 with TRBJ2-5; tentatively, D is TRBD2 (6 bases). Germline-derived CDR1 and CDR2 are SGHTA and FQGNSA. CDR3 size: 15 residues. Trimming removed 3 bases at V and 7 bases at J, with 18 bases between. CDR3 amino acids: CASSLDGTPGGTQYF. CDR3 nucleotide sequence: TGTGCCAGCAGCTTGGACGGCACCCCCGGGGGGACCCAGTACTTC.

Notes on this clone: This sample includes further DNA sequences coding for the same CDR3. This chain uses TRBV2 with TRBJ1-4; D perhaps matches TRBD1 (5 bases). Germline CDR1 and CDR2: SNHLY and FYNNEI. V lost 6 bases and J 4 bases, leaving 12 bases between the germline ends. CDR3 length: 14 amino acids. CDR3 in amino acids: CASRAQGGNEKLFF. The CDR3 DNA is TGTGCCAGCAGGGCGCAGGGCGGTAATGAAAAACTGTTTTTT.

The rearrangement links TRBV18 to TRBJ2-5; D call uncertain. The CDR3 has 14 residues. V was cut by 0 bases and J by 4 bases, with 9 bases left in between. Germline CDR1 and CDR2: KGHSH and LQKENI. CDR3 loop: CASSPPTLLETQYF. In DNA form, the CDR3 reads TGTGCCAGCTCACCACCGACACTGTTAGAGACCCAGTACTTC.

The count of this clone is one. The conserved final phenylalanine or tryptophan is absent from the CDR3, which likely points to a read error. The rearrangement uses TRBV5-5 and TRBJ1-2; D is uncertain. CDR1 and CDR2 (germline): SGHKS, YYEKEE (reference sequence). The V and J ends lost 7 bases and 3 bases respectively, with 13 bases between them. The CDR3 runs 13 residues. As DNA, the CDR3 is TGTGCCAGCGGAGACCGGACGGACTATGGCTACACCTCC. Its translation is CASGDRTDYGYTS.

The CDR3 DNA is TGTGCCAGCAGTGACGGTAATGAGGGAGATACGCAGTATTTT. This sequence encodes CASSDGNEGDTQYF. This sequence joins TRBV6-6 and TRBJ2-3; weak D call: TRBD2 (5 bases). CDR3 size: 14 residues. Deletions cut 5 bases from V and 5 bases from J, with 14 bases between. Germline V lookup: CDR1 MNHNY, CDR2 SVGAGI (reference sequence).

The chain combines TRBV5-1 with TRBJ2-7; D is uncertain. The CDR3 runs to 12 residues. Trimming cost V 0 bases and J 5 bases, with 6 bases left between them. Germline V lookup: CDR1 SGHRS, CDR2 YFSETQ. The CDR3 DNA follows: TGCGCCAGCAGCTTGGGTTTAAACGAGCAGTACTTC. Protein product: CASSLGLNEQYF.

The chain recombines TRBV19 with TRBJ2-6; D remains unclear. The germline V and J ends were trimmed by 4 bases and 2 bases, with 6 bases remaining between them. The CDR3 runs 14 residues. Germline V lookup: CDR1 LNHDA, CDR2 SQIVND (reference sequence). In DNA, the CDR3 is TGTGCCAGTAGTACGCAGGCTGGGGCCAACGTCCTGACTTTC. Translation gives CASSTQAGANVLTF.

This rearrangement joins TRBV2 to TRBJ1-5; unclear D gene. V was pared by 4 bases and J by 1 base, with 8 bases between. This CDR3 contains 14 residues. The V gene's germline CDR1 is SNHLY and CDR2 FYNNEI. As DNA, the CDR3 is TGTGCCAGCAGTGCGGGGAAGAGCAATCAGCCCCAGCATTTT. It translates to CASSAGKSNQPQHF. The full variable domain, its missing parts supplied by reference TRBV2 and TRBJ1-5, is EPEVTQTPSHQVTQMGQEVILRCVPISNHLYFYWYRQILGQKVEFLVSFYNNEISEKSEIFDDQFSVERPDGSNFTLKIRSTKLEDSAMYFCASSAGKSNQPQHFGDGTRLSIL.

V gene TRBV5-1 combines with J gene TRBJ2-2, with D possibly being TRBD2 (6 bases). Germline-derived CDR1 and CDR2 are SGHRS and YFSETQ. This CDR3 comprises 15 residues. The V end lost 1 base, the J end lost 4 bases, and 11 bases lay between the germline ends. The CDR3 loop reads CASSLPRERTGELFF. The CDR3 DNA is TGCGCCAGCAGCTTGCCCCGGGAGCGCACCGGGGAGCTGTTTTTT. The whole variable domain, filled in from reference TRBV5-1 and TRBJ2-2, reads KAGVTQTPRYLIKTRGQQVTLSCSPISGHRSVSWYQQTPGQGLQFLFEYFSETQRNKGNFPGRFSGRQFSNSRSEMNVSTLELGDSALYLCASSLPRERTGELFFGEGSRLTVL.

The J gene is TRBJ1-2, the V gene TRBV28; perhaps TRBD1 as D (5 bases). V was trimmed by 8 bases and J by 0 bases, leaving 13 bases between them. Germline CDR1 reads MDHEN; CDR2 reads SYDVKM. CDR3 length: 14 residues. The CDR3 is CASLGATTNYGYTF. In DNA form, the CDR3 reads TGTGCCAGCCTAGGGGCGACTACTAACTATGGCTACACCTTC.

The J gene is TRBJ2-5, the V gene TRBV27, with D perhaps TRBD2 (6 bases). The germline V and J ends were trimmed by 8 bases and 8 bases, with 18 bases remaining between them. This CDR3 spans 13 amino acids. Germline assignment: CDR1 MNHEY and CDR2 SMNVEV (reference sequence). DNA of the CDR3: TGTGCCAGCGCTAGGAGGGCGGCTGGCACCCAGTACTTC. Translating it yields CASARRAAGTQYF.

In the case of this clone: The junction does not match germline at one end; this may be a read error. CDR3: CASSEGRVLTF. In DNA form, the CDR3 reads TGTGCCAGCAGCGAAGGTCGCGTCCTGACTTTC. V usage is TRBV6-1 and J usage is TRBJ2-6, with D uncertain. Germline CDR1 MNHNS, CDR2 SASEGT. This CDR3 has 11 residues.

The rearrangement links TRBV5-1 to TRBJ1-1; D gene ambiguous. The CDR3 sequence is 13 residues long. The germline V gene encodes CDR1 SGHRS and CDR2 YFSETQ. V was trimmed by 3 bases and J by 6 bases, leaving 12 bases between them. The CDR3 spells CASSSQYGAEAFF. CDR3 coding DNA: TGCGCCAGCAGCTCCCAATACGGGGCTGAAGCTTTCTTT.

V gene TRBV9 combines with J gene TRBJ2-5; TRBD2 matches 12 bases. CDR3 length: 17 residues. The ends lost 3 bases at V and 2 bases at J; junction bases unmatched: 8. CDR1 is SGDLS and CDR2 is YYNGEE in the germline V gene. As DNA, the CDR3 is TGTGCCAGCAGCGCCCCTGGACTAGCGGGATCGCAAGAGACCCAGTACTTC. It encodes CASSAPGLAGSQETQYF.

V gene TRBV5-1 combines with J gene TRBJ2-7; TRBD1 matches at 10 bases. The CDR3 length is 17 residues. Trimming removed 4 bases from V and 3 bases from J; junction bases left unmatched: 13. In germline, CDR1 is SGHRS, CDR2 YFSETQ. In DNA, the CDR3 is TGCGCCAGCAGCCCGGGACAGGGGCGCGTGACAGGCTACGAGCAGTACTTC. It translates to CASSPGQGRVTGYEQYF.

J is TRBJ2-5 and V is TRBV7-9; 12 positions match TRBD1. This CDR3 region has 14 residues. Germline V gene data show CDR1 as SEHNR and CDR2 as FQNEAQ (reference sequence). Trimming at V came to 4 bases and at J to 5 bases, leaving 2 bases not matched to a gene. The CDR3 is CASSYGTGGETQYF. Here the CDR3 DNA reads TGTGCCAGCAGCTATGGGACAGGGGGCGAGACCCAGTACTTC. The full variable domain, its missing parts supplied by reference TRBV7-9 and TRBJ2-5, is DTGVSQNPRHKITKRGQNVTFRCDPISEHNRLYWYRQTLGQGPEFLTYFQNEAQLEKSRLLSDRFSAERPKGSFSTLEIQRTEQGDSAMYLCASSYGTGGETQYFGPGTRLLVL.

In nucleotides, the CDR3 is TGTGCCAGCAGTCGACAGGGTATGAACACTGAAGCTTTCTTT. Its protein product is CASSRQGMNTEAFF. The chain couples TRBV14 to TRBJ1-1, with 7 bases lining up with TRBD1. Germline V gene data show CDR1 as SGHDN and CDR2 as FVKESK. CDR3 length: 14 residues. Trimming cost V 6 bases and J 0 bases; bases outside gene matches: 4.

The V gene is TRBV28, the J gene TRBJ1-5; D perhaps matches TRBD1 (6 bases). The CDR3 sequence is 16 residues long. Germline-derived CDR1 and CDR2 are MDHEN and SYDVKM. Trimming shortened V by 10 bases and J by 6 bases, and 25 bases separated the two germline ends. CDR3 sequence (DNA): TGTGCCACCAATCCCGTCCCCAGGGGCGGAACTCAGCCCCAGCATTTT. Translated: CATNPVPRGGTQPQHF.

The chain combines TRBV4-1 with TRBJ1-5, with D unclear. CDR1 MGHRA and CDR2 YSYEKL come from the germline V gene. The CDR3 totals 13 residues. Trimming took off 1 base at V and 6 bases at J, with 7 bases between the two ends. CDR3 sequence reads: CASSQVVAQPQHF. CDR3 nucleotide sequence: TGCGCCAGCAGCCAAGTGGTCGCTCAGCCCCAGCATTTT.

CDR3 in amino acids: CASSLGGTGELFF. In nucleotides, the CDR3 is TGTGCCAGCAGCTTAGGAGGAACCGGGGAGCTGTTTTTT. The chain couples TRBV7-2 to TRBJ2-2; unclear D gene. Trimming shortened V by 1 base and J by 5 bases, and 5 bases separated the two germline ends. The CDR3 is 13 amino acids. CDR1 and CDR2 from the germline V gene are SGHTA and FQGNSA.

This chain links TRBV7-9 with TRBJ2-7; 10 bases are shared with TRBD1. Germline V lookup: CDR1 SEHNR, CDR2 FQNEAQ (reference sequence). Germline trimming cut 4 bases from V and 2 bases from J; bases unmatched to any gene: 5. The CDR3 consists of 15 residues. CDR3 in amino acids: CASSSRDRGAYEQYF. For the CDR3, the DNA is TGTGCCAGCAGCTCCCGGGACAGGGGTGCCTACGAGCAGTACTTC.

J is TRBJ2-2 and V is TRBV5-4, with 12 bases lining up with TRBD2. CDR3 length: 14 residues. The V and J ends lost 6 bases and 5 bases, in that order; junction bases with no gene match: 2. The germline V gene encodes CDR1 SGHNT and CDR2 YYREEE (reference sequence). The DNA for the CDR3 is TGTGCCAGCAAGACTAGCGGGAGTACCGGGGAGCTGTTTTTT. This encodes CASKTSGSTGELFF.